Listed here are 20 T cell receptor beta chains from one sample, sequenced in a study of cytomegalovirus exposure and HLA in healthy donors. The PCR contained 60 Vbeta and 13 Jbeta primers. The data were produced by immunoSEQ multiplex PCR, yet TCRdb's version contains in-frame clones alone and is incomplete. This sample has 78,000 or so clones, with approximately 65% found just once. Sequenced: PBMCs. These receptors were collected from a male donor in good health and CMV-seropositive.

Concerning this clone: One end of the junction varies from germline; a read error may be responsible. The CDR3 sequence is CASSLGQGTYEQYF. DNA of the CDR3: TGTGCTAGCAGCTTAGGACAGGGAACCTACGAGCAGTACTTC. This chain connects TRBV7-7 to TRBJ2-7; 8 bases map to TRBD1. Germline V CDR1 and CDR2: SSHAT, FNYEAQ (reference sequence). The CDR3 runs to 14 residues.

Here the CDR3 reads CASSLGLAGTGELFF. CDR3 DNA sequence: TGTGCCAGCAGCCTGGGACTAGCTGGTACCGGGGAGCTGTTTTTT. The V call is TRBV5-4, the J call TRBJ2-2; 9 bases are shared with TRBD2. The junction had 6 bases not matched to a gene; V was cut back by 4 bases and J by 5 bases. CDR1 is SGHNT, CDR2 YYREEE, per germline (reference sequence). The CDR3 covers 15 residues. Filled out from reference TRBV5-4 and TRBJ2-2, the complete variable domain reads ETGVTQSPTHLIKTRGQQVTLRCSSQSGHNTVSWYQQALGQGPQFIFQYYREEENGRGNFPPRFSGLQFPNYSSELNVNALELDDSALYLCASSLGLAGTGELFFGEGSRLTVL.

This clone was found a few times. At one end the junction does not follow the germline gene, possibly because of a read error. The DNA of the CDR3 is TGTGCCAGCAACCGGGGGTCTAGCACAGATGCGCAGTATTTT. It codes for CASNRGSSTDAQYF. The chain couples TRBV7-2 to TRBJ2-3; D might be TRBD2 (6 bases). The length of the CDR3 is 14 residues. The germline V gene encodes CDR1 SGHTA and CDR2 FQGNSA.

The chain carries TRBV6-6 and TRBJ2-7; 12 bases line up with TRBD2. From germline, CDR1 is MNHNY and CDR2 SVGAGI (reference sequence). The CDR3 consists of 13 residues. V gave up 10 bases and J gave up 4 bases; unmatched junction bases: 5. The CDR3: CATWGLAGYEQYF. The CDR3 DNA follows: TGTGCCACCTGGGGACTAGCGGGTTACGAGCAGTACTTC.

The CDR3: CAWRQGMSAKNIQYF. CDR3 bases: TGTGCCTGGCGTCAGGGGATGTCAGCCAAAAACATTCAGTACTTC. The chain is built from TRBV30 and TRBJ2-4, with D perhaps matching TRBD1 (6 bases). The CDR3 covers 15 residues. V gave up 5 bases and J gave up 0 bases, with 14 bases separating them. From germline, CDR1 is GTSNPN and CDR2 SVGIG (reference sequence).

The chain combines TRBV27 with TRBJ1-3; no clear D. Germline CDR1 MNHEY, CDR2 SMNVEV (reference sequence). V shed 4 bases and J shed 9 bases, with 10 bases lying between them. This CDR3 contains 12 residues. The CDR3 coding sequence is TGTGCCAGCAGTTCTCTTCGGGGCACCATATATTTT. Amino acids: CASSSLRGTIYF.

The chain links TRBV27 to TRBJ2-5; no definite D call. Germline V gene lookup returns CDR1 MNHEY and CDR2 SMNVEV (reference sequence). This CDR3 has 11 residues. V was shortened by 3 bases and J by 3 bases, with 2 bases between the two germline ends. The CDR3 protein is CASSFKETQYF. DNA of the CDR3: TGTGCCAGCAGTTTCAAAGAGACCCAGTACTTC.

This rearrangement joins TRBV7-9 to TRBJ2-2, with TRBD1 identical over 9 bases. The CDR3 length is 15 residues. Per germline, CDR1 SEHNR and CDR2 FQNEAQ (reference sequence). V shed 5 bases and J 5 bases; nucleotides not matched to a gene: 6. CDR3 region: CASSLGQGATGELFF. DNA for the CDR3: TGTGCCAGCAGCCTGGGACAGGGAGCGACCGGGGAGCTGTTTTTT.

The CDR3 nucleotides are TGTGCCAGCAGCTTGGGCGGGAGGGTCCCCGAGCAGTACTTC. This translates into CASSLGGRVPEQYF. The J gene is TRBJ2-7, the V gene TRBV7-2; 9 bases match TRBD2. Germline V CDR1 and CDR2: SGHTA, FQGNSA. This CDR3 comprises 14 residues. V was pared by 3 bases and J by 6 bases, with 6 bases of the junction left unmatched.

CDR3 region: CASRELLLNEQFF. CDR3 DNA sequence: TGTGCCAGCCGGGAACTCCTTCTCAATGAGCAGTTCTTC. The rearrangement uses TRBV6-5 and TRBJ2-1; D may be TRBD2 (5 bases). Per the germline V gene, CDR1 is MNHEY and CDR2 is SVGAGI. The CDR3 is made up of 13 amino acids. V shed 8 bases and J shed 6 bases, with 14 bases lying between them.

This rearrangement joins TRBV30 to TRBJ2-7, with a weak D call TRBD2 (6 bases). Trimming left V 3 bases short and J 4 bases short, with 13 bases between. This CDR3 is 13 amino acids long. The germline gives CDR1 GTSNPN, CDR2 SVGIG (reference sequence). The CDR3 DNA sequence: TGTGCCTGGAGCGCCGGGACTGTATACGAGCAGTACTTC. Translating gives CAWSAGTVYEQYF.

Only one count was recorded for this clone. This chain links TRBV2 with TRBJ1-1; D is possibly TRBD1 (5 bases). V dropped 1 base and J dropped 3 bases, with 9 bases sitting between them. The CDR3 totals 14 residues. Per germline, CDR1 SNHLY and CDR2 FYNNEI. CDR3 loop: CASSEVGAYTEAFF. Here the CDR3 DNA reads TGTGCCAGCAGTGAAGTTGGGGCCTACACTGAAGCTTTCTTT.

This clone appeared once. The V gene is TRBV18, the J gene TRBJ2-1, with 11 bases lining up with TRBD2. Losses at the gene ends were 5 bases for V and 8 bases for J; bases not matched to a gene: 5. CDR1 is KGHSH, CDR2 LQKENI, per germline. This CDR3 contains 14 residues. For the CDR3, the DNA is TGTGCCAGCTCATCCCTAGCGGGGGGCGATGAGCAGTTCTTC. It yields the protein CASSSLAGGDEQFF.

The chain combines TRBV7-8 with TRBJ2-5; 8 bases are a match to TRBD2. The junction had 5 bases not matched to a gene; V was cut back by 6 bases and J by 5 bases. This CDR3 spans 13 amino acids. Germline V gives CDR1 SGHVS, CDR2 FQNEAQ. The CDR3 spells CASRHPSGETQYF. The CDR3 nucleotides read TGTGCCAGCAGACACCCTAGCGGGGAGACCCAGTACTTC.

J is TRBJ2-5 and V is TRBV2; 11 bases fit TRBD2. The junction had 11 bases not matched to a gene; V was cut back by 6 bases and J by 8 bases. Looked up from germline, CDR1 is SNHLY and CDR2 is FYNNEI. The CDR3 spans 15 residues. The CDR3 protein is CASSGEATSGSTQYF. The CDR3 DNA sequence: TGTGCCAGCAGCGGGGAGGCCACTAGCGGGAGTACCCAGTACTTC.

V usage is TRBV5-1 and J usage is TRBJ1-6; weak D call: TRBD1 (5 bases). The CDR3 has 15 amino acids. Trimming stripped 4 bases from V and 10 bases from J, with 18 bases between. Germline V gene lookup returns CDR1 SGHRS and CDR2 YFSETQ. The CDR3 here is CASSRTTQGNSPLHF. The DNA of the CDR3 is TGCGCCAGCAGCCGAACAACGCAGGGAAACTCACCCCTCCACTTT.

This chain links TRBV11-2 with TRBJ2-2, with 7 nucleotides matching TRBD1. This CDR3 spans 19 amino acids. Trimming removed 2 bases from V and 0 bases from J; junction bases left unmatched: 12. Germline CDR1 and CDR2: SGHAT and FQNNGV. For the CDR3, the DNA is TGTGCCAGCAGCTTATCTGCGTCACAGGGGCCTGCGAACACCGGGGAGCTGTTTTTT. This translates into CASSLSASQGPANTGELFF.

The V gene is TRBV30, the J gene TRBJ1-3; possibly TRBD1 for D (5 bases). Germline V gene lookup returns CDR1 GTSNPN and CDR2 SVGIG (reference sequence). This CDR3 has 15 amino acids. Trimming took 0 bases from V and 0 from J, leaving 9 bases between them. The CDR3 here is CAWSVRRASGNTIYF. The CDR3 region has the DNA TGTGCCTGGAGTGTCCGCAGGGCCTCTGGAAACACCATATATTTT. Full variable domain (rest looked up from reference TRBV30 and TRBJ1-3): SQTIHQWPATLVQPVGSPLSLECTVEGTSNPNLYWYRQAAGRGLQLLFYSVGIGQISSEVPQNLSASRPQDRQFILSSKKLLLSDSGFYLCAWSVRRASGNTIYFGEGSWLTVV.

This sequence joins TRBV7-2 and TRBJ1-6; D not resolved. Germline V gene lookup returns CDR1 SGHTA and CDR2 FQGNSA. V shed 6 bases and J shed 14 bases, with 20 bases lying between them. The CDR3 runs to 14 residues. DNA of the CDR3: TGTGCCAGCAGGCCACCGGGTCTTAGAGCGACCCTCCACTTT. It yields the protein CASRPPGLRATLHF.

V and J are TRBV11-2 and TRBJ2-4, with 10 bases aligning to TRBD1. This CDR3 has 16 residues. Germline loops: CDR1 SGHAT, CDR2 FQNNGV. Trimming removed 5 bases from V and 2 bases from J; junction bases left unmatched: 6. The CDR3: CASSPRDRGTKNIQYF. The CDR3 DNA is TGTGCCAGCAGCCCCCGGGACAGGGGAACCAAAAACATTCAGTACTTC.